The source of this T cell receptor beta chain is a study of OX40 agonist ivuxolimab in advanced cancers. For context, the study as a whole: Ivuxolimab was an agonistic, fully human IgG2 monoclonal antibody directed against OX40 (CD134), a costimulatory receptor. The paper describes the monotherapy dose-escalation part (N ≈ 52 patients) of the phase I trial of ivuxolimab. Of the 50 to 55 patients in dose escalation, 19 had hepatocellular carcinoma, about 15 had melanoma, 9 had renal cell carcinoma and 9 had head and neck cancer. A male proportion of around 80% and a mean age of approximately 60 years, ranging from roughly 23 to 79, were recorded for the dose-escalation cohort. The purpose of peripheral TCRbeta sequencing was to test whether ivuxolimab changed TCR sequence diversity and led to clonal T-cell expansion. Partial responses occurred in three dose-escalation patients, of whom one had hepatocellular carcinoma and two had cutaneous melanoma. Intravenous ivuxolimab was administered to patients every 2 weeks at six dose levels: 0.01, 0.1, 0.3, 1.5, 3 and 10 mg/kg. Prior anti-PD-1, anti-PD-L1 or anti-CTLA-4 therapy was permitted, and less than 45% of dose-escalation patients had received checkpoint inhibitors.

The germline V gene encodes CDR1 SEHNR and CDR2 FQNEAQ (reference sequence). The V and J ends are trimmed by 6 bases and 8 bases, leaving 19 bases between them. Including cysteine and phenylalanine, the CDR3 has 14 amino acids. Just the 42-base CDR3 DNA is kept, in frame starting at base 1. The full study reports these points: Which antigens the clonally expanded peripheral T cells were specific for was not determined. Low levels of normalized T-cell clonal expansion were also seen in some patients who did not respond. Clonal expansion of both CD4+ and CD8+ blood T cells was observed from baseline to week 6 at doses 0.1 to 3.0 mg/kg. In the 0.1-3.0 mg/kg groups, partial responders were among the patients with the lowest normalized peripheral clonal expansion, particularly in CD8+ T cells. On average, CD8+ T cells showed more expanded clones than CD4+ T cells after ivuxolimab.

For sequencing of the TCRbeta CDR3 region, genomic DNA was extracted from the sorted cells. TCRbeta CDR3 regions were sequenced using the immunoSEQ Assay. Sourced from immuneACCESS, this table was stored by TCRdb with only in-frame sequences that have V and J called. A share of the clones is absent; for the studies checked, an unresolved V gene accounts for under half, and the remainder has no known explanation. The sample has roughly 100,000 clones on record, roughly 89% of them singletons. The top ten clones comprise under 0.2% of the sample. Patients with a history of autoimmune disease or receiving systemic immunosuppression were excluded from the trial. Peripheral blood for TCR sequencing was collected from all dose cohorts at baseline, on cycle 4 day 1, and on cycle 7 day 1. The samples were taken from a phase I, first-in-human, multicenter, open-label dose-escalation trial of ivuxolimab. The trial enrolled adults with locally advanced or metastatic head and neck squamous cell, hepatocellular, melanoma or renal cell carcinoma. Before TCR sequencing, CD4+ T cells and CD8+ T cells from peripheral blood were sorted into separate populations.

Comments on this clone: Its antigen specificity is not known. Per-base quality was not reported, and no clone a single base away is much larger than it.

The receptor comes from an adult with an advanced solid tumor such as melanoma, head and neck, liver or kidney cancer. The receptor chain draws on TRBV7-9 and TRBJ1-2, and the D gene may be TRBD1, 5 bases matching. Source: CD4+ or CD8+ T cells sorted from blood, taken in a trial of the OX40 agonist ivuxolimab. In nucleotides, the sequence is TGTGCCAGCAGACACGAAAGGGGAGGAGGAGGCTACACCTTC. This translates into CASRHERGGGGYTF.